This TCR beta chain was recorded in a study of neurological immune-mediated disorders. Notes on the study in general: The expanded clones of different subjects shared no CDR3 amino acid sequences (suggesting private repertoires in all groups).

Time point of the sample: technical triplicate 2. Sorted libraries drew on under 1.2 million CD4+ or CD8+ T cells. This clonotype was observed many times. The antigen remains undetermined. Template-switch 5'RACE cDNA synthesis added a 10-nucleotide unique molecular identifier. Over 180 million TCR-beta sequences, together covering 15-18 subjects, were produced by every individual sequencing run that was carried out. TCRdb processed the 5' RACE reads anew with MiXCR; each CDR3 protein has one entry. In the table there are more than 30,000 distinct CDR3 sequences, 10% to 15% of which are singletons. The CDR3 totals 15 residues. Germline CDR1 and CDR2: DFQATT and SNEGSKA (reference sequence). The V gene end was trimmed by 4 bases and the J gene end by 9 bases; junction bases not matched to a gene: 14.

Material for sequencing was CD4+ T cells from blood. The V gene is TRBV20-1, the J gene TRBJ2-1, with 8 bases that match TRBD2. This clonotype was sampled from a female donor with HTLV-1-associated myelopathy (HAM/TSP). CDR3 loop: CSATPGGAGDAEQFF. In nucleotides, the CDR3 is TGCAGTGCTACCCCCGGGGGAGCGGGGGACGCTGAGCAGTTCTTC.